The 32 T cell receptor beta chains below come from one sample, sequenced in a study of Ad26.COV2.S vaccination and SARS-CoV-2 variants. Clones were read by immunoSEQ multiplex PCR, and TCRdb kept only the in-frame ones, dropping some. Here the sample spans over 100,000 clones, around 81% being singletons. The sequencing here drew on peripheral blood, taken after recovery from COVID-19. Source of these receptors: a human donor who had recovered from COVID-19.

The chain links TRBV11-2 to TRBJ2-7; 11 bases map to TRBD1. Germline V gene lookup returns CDR1 SGHAT and CDR2 FQNNGV. CDR3 length: 16 residues. The trim removed 1 base at V and 3 bases at J, leaving 5 bases unmatched. The CDR3 loop reads CASSLAGQGADYEQYF. CDR3 DNA sequence: TGTGCCAGCAGCTTAGCAGGACAGGGGGCAGACTACGAGCAGTACTTC.

This clone was recorded once. V is TRBV19 and J is TRBJ1-2; D is undetermined. Looked up from germline, CDR1 is LNHDA and CDR2 is SQIVND (reference sequence). There are 14 residues in the CDR3. V lost 3 bases and J 0 bases, leaving 8 bases between the germline ends. CDR3 DNA: TGTGCCAGTAGTATGACCCTTCCTAACTATGGCTACACCTTC. It yields the protein CASSMTLPNYGYTF.

This clone has only one observation. This chain uses TRBV28 with TRBJ2-7; D is perhaps TRBD1 (6 bases). Germline loops: CDR1 MDHEN, CDR2 SYDVKM. V lost 8 bases and J 2 bases, leaving 10 bases between the germline ends. The CDR3 length is 12 residues. The CDR3 DNA is TGTGCCAGCCTCACAGGGACCTACGAGCAGTACTTC. Its translation is CASLTGTYEQYF.

J is TRBJ1-6 and V is TRBV7-9; TRBD1 is a possible D gene (5 bases). Germline-derived CDR1 and CDR2 are SEHNR and FQNEAQ (reference sequence). Trimming took 2 bases from V and 8 from J, leaving 16 bases between them. This CDR3 has 16 amino acids. The chain's CDR3 is CASSLYRGSIDSPLHF. The CDR3 DNA follows: TGTGCCAGCAGCTTATATAGGGGATCTATAGATTCACCCCTCCACTTT.

The chain is built from TRBV4-1 and TRBJ1-2; TRBD1 might be the D (5 bases). V shed 0 bases and J shed 4 bases, with 12 bases lying between them. Germline V gene sequence: CDR1 MGHRA, CDR2 YSYEKL. The CDR3 loop spans 15 amino acids. Here the CDR3 reads CASSQENLRGYGYTF. CDR3 nucleotides: TGCGCCAGCAGCCAAGAAAATCTTAGGGGCTATGGCTACACCTTC.

V usage is TRBV12-3 or TRBV12-4 and J usage is TRBJ1-1; 7 bases map to TRBD1. The trim removed 4 bases at V and 4 bases at J, leaving 3 bases unmatched. This CDR3 contains 13 residues. The DNA of the CDR3 is TGTGCCAGCAGTTACGCAGGGGGCACTGAAGCTTTCTTT. Residues: CASSYAGGTEAFF.

The CDR3 region has the DNA TGTGCCAGCAGCCACCCGGGACAGGGCGATACGCAGTATTTT. Amino acid sequence: CASSHPGQGDTQYF. The chain joins TRBV4-2 to TRBJ2-3; TRBD1 matches 9 bases. Germline V gene data show CDR1 as LGHNA and CDR2 as YNFKEQ. The CDR3 loop spans 14 amino acids. V lost 3 bases, J lost 6 bases, and 4 bases stayed unmatched.

The chain employs TRBV4-2 and TRBJ2-3, with no clear D. The CDR3 is 14 amino acids. The germline V gene has CDR1 LGHNA and CDR2 YNFKEQ. V shed 0 bases and J shed 4 bases, with 8 bases lying between them. The CDR3 region has the DNA TGTGCCAGCAGCCAAGAAGTCTCGGCAGATACGCAGTATTTT. Protein: CASSQEVSADTQYF.

As concerns this clone: Compared with germline, one end of the junction differs, possibly owing to a read error. The chain joins TRBV5-6 to TRBJ1-2, with 7 bases lining up with TRBD1. Germline assignment: CDR1 SGHDT and CDR2 YYEEEE. This CDR3 is 13 amino acids long. The CDR3 DNA is TGTGCCAGCAGCTTGGGAGGGACAGTAACTGGCTTCTTC. Protein sequence: CASSLGGTVTGFF.

V and J are TRBV5-1 and TRBJ2-3; 14 nucleotides match TRBD2. V gave up 1 base and J gave up 2 bases; unmatched junction bases: 6. This CDR3 spans 18 amino acids. Germline CDR1 SGHRS, CDR2 YFSETQ. CDR3 sequence reads: CASSLLTSGGGSTDTQYF. In DNA form, the CDR3 reads TGCGCCAGCAGCTTGTTGACTAGCGGGGGGGGCTCCACAGATACGCAGTATTTT. The complete variable domain, with remaining parts taken from reference TRBV5-1 and TRBJ2-3, reads KAGVTQTPRYLIKTRGQQVTLSCSPISGHRSVSWYQQTPGQGLQFLFEYFSETQRNKGNFPGRFSGRQFSNSRSEMNVSTLELGDSALYLCASSLLTSGGGSTDTQYFGPGTRLTVL.

The rearrangement links TRBV5-1 to TRBJ1-1; D unresolved. CDR1 SGHRS and CDR2 YFSETQ come from the germline V gene. CDR3 length: 14 residues. V was cut by 0 bases and J by 1 base, with 7 bases left in between. The DNA of the CDR3 is TGCGCCAGCAGCTTGGTGACGGGGAACACTGAAGCTTTCTTT. It specifies CASSLVTGNTEAFF.

This chain links TRBV15 with TRBJ2-3; no clear D gene. V lost 0 bases and J lost 4, with 11 bases in between. This CDR3 is 15 amino acids long. Looked up from germline, CDR1 is LNHNV and CDR2 is YYDKDF (reference sequence). CDR3 in amino acids: CATSRDLRYPDTQYF. Here the CDR3 DNA reads TGTGCCACCAGCAGAGATCTCAGGTATCCAGATACGCAGTATTTT.

This chain joins TRBV6-6 and TRBJ2-3; perhaps TRBD2 as D (5 bases). This CDR3 has 14 amino acids. Germline CDR1 reads MNHNY; CDR2 reads SVGAGI (reference sequence). Trimming stripped 5 bases from V and 4 bases from J, with 13 bases between. The CDR3: CASSTSRYPDTQYF. Written as DNA, the CDR3 is TGTGCCAGCAGTACTAGTCGTTACCCAGATACGCAGTATTTT.

This clone was observed a few times. J is TRBJ1-2 and V is TRBV15; 11 bases map to TRBD1. Germline lookup yields CDR1 LNHNV and CDR2 YYDKDF (reference sequence). This CDR3 is built from 16 residues. J was trimmed by 9 bases and V by 3 bases; bases with no gene match: 12. CDR3: CATSRGYGQGARSYTF. The CDR3 region has the DNA TGTGCCACCAGCAGGGGATACGGACAGGGGGCGCGTAGCTACACCTTC.

A few counts support this clone. The chain links TRBV6-5 to TRBJ2-1; 7 bases align to TRBD2. The ends lost 2 bases at V and 4 bases at J; junction bases unmatched: 2. Germline CDR1 and CDR2: MNHEY and SVGAGI. The length of the CDR3 is 14 residues. The CDR3 loop reads CASSYASGYNEQFF. The CDR3 DNA reads as TGTGCCAGCAGTTACGCTAGCGGTTACAATGAGCAGTTCTTC.

The V gene is TRBV15, the J gene TRBJ1-3; the match to TRBD1 covers 8 bases. The V and J ends lost 5 bases and 2 bases, in that order; junction bases with no gene match: 5. In germline, CDR1 is LNHNV, CDR2 YYDKDF (reference sequence). This CDR3 spans 15 amino acids. The DNA for the CDR3 is TGTGCCACCAGCGTCGACAGGGGCACTGGAAACACCATATATTTT. Translating it yields CATSVDRGTGNTIYF.

This chain connects TRBV19 to TRBJ1-1; D not resolved. This CDR3 contains 13 residues. V shed 8 bases and J shed 0 bases, with 10 bases lying between them. Germline-derived CDR1 and CDR2 are LNHDA and SQIVND (reference sequence). DNA for the CDR3: TGTGCCAGTGGGAGTAGCGTGAACACTGAAGCTTTCTTT. It encodes CASGSSVNTEAFF.

This chain connects TRBV6-1 to TRBJ1-1; D perhaps matches TRBD1 (5 bases). The CDR3 totals 14 residues. The ends were cut back, 1 base at V and 9 bases at J, with 15 bases in the middle. The germline V gene has CDR1 MNHNS and CDR2 SASEGT. The CDR3 nucleotides are TGTGCCAGCAGTGAAGTAGGGCAGGGAGGGCAAGCTTTCTTT. This translates into CASSEVGQGGQAFF.

V usage is TRBV2 and J usage is TRBJ2-7; D unresolved. This CDR3 spans 12 amino acids. Germline V gene lookup returns CDR1 SNHLY and CDR2 FYNNEI. V was trimmed by 5 bases and J by 0 bases, leaving 5 bases between them. This chain's CDR3 is CASSNDSYEQYF. CDR3 DNA: TGTGCCAGCAGTAACGACTCCTACGAGCAGTACTTC. Looking up the rest from reference TRBV2 and TRBJ2-7 gives the full variable domain: EPEVTQTPSHQVTQMGQEVILRCVPISNHLYFYWYRQILGQKVEFLVSFYNNEISEKSEIFDDQFSVERPDGSNFTLKIRSTKLEDSAMYFCASSNDSYEQYFGPGTRLTVT.

The chain links TRBV27 to TRBJ1-1, with D possibly being TRBD1 (5 bases). The ends were cut back, 1 base at V and 0 bases at J, with 9 bases in the middle. The CDR3 extends over 15 amino acids. Germline CDR1 reads MNHEY; CDR2 reads SMNVEV (reference sequence). The DNA for the CDR3 is TGTGCCAGCAGTTTATTCCCCAGGGTGAACACTGAAGCTTTCTTT. Encoded protein: CASSLFPRVNTEAFF.

The rearrangement uses TRBV5-6 and TRBJ2-3; D is ambiguous. The CDR3 is 15 amino acids. V was clipped by 0 bases and J by 0 bases, with 8 bases between them. Germline V CDR1 and CDR2: SGHDT, YYEEEE. The CDR3 loop is CASSLDPTSTDTQYF. CDR3 coding DNA: TGTGCCAGCAGCTTGGATCCGACAAGCACAGATACGCAGTATTTT.

The CDR3 DNA follows: TGTGCCAGCAGTAAGCCCGGGAGCTCCGAGCAGTACTTC. It is translated as CASSKPGSSEQYF. The V call is TRBV6-5, the J call TRBJ2-7, with TRBD2 as a possible D gene (6 bases). Germline V gene sequence: CDR1 MNHEY, CDR2 SVGAGI. The CDR3 consists of 13 residues. V dropped 5 bases and J dropped 6 bases, with 14 bases sitting between them.

Notes on this clone: At one end, the junction sequence differs from germline, possibly due to a read error. The chain uses TRBV11-2 and TRBJ1-2; D gene unclear. This CDR3 has 12 residues. Germline loops: CDR1 SGHAT, CDR2 FQNNGV. The CDR3 sequence is CASSLEAYGYTF. For the CDR3, the DNA is TGTGCCAGCAGTTTAGAGGCCTATGGCTACACCTTC.

The chain combines TRBV10-2 with TRBJ1-4, with D hard to call. The CDR3 totals 13 residues. Trimming left V 5 bases short and J 8 bases short, with 12 bases between. CDR1 is WSHSY, CDR2 SAAADI, per germline. The CDR3 reads CASSTIDREKLFF. The DNA of the CDR3 is TGCGCCAGCAGTACCATCGATAGGGAAAAACTGTTTTTT.

The chain is built from TRBV6-4 and TRBJ1-4, with D perhaps matching TRBD1 (5 bases). Germline V gene lookup returns CDR1 MRHNA and CDR2 SNTAGT. V was clipped by 7 bases and J by 5 bases, with 17 bases between them. The CDR3 runs 15 residues. Here the CDR3 reads CASKTASVGNEKLFF. CDR3 DNA: TGTGCCAGCAAGACAGCATCGGTCGGAAATGAAAAACTGTTTTTT.

The chain couples TRBV19 to TRBJ1-1; no definite D call. CDR1 LNHDA and CDR2 SQIVND come from the germline V gene (reference sequence). V lost 4 bases to trimming and J lost 5 bases, with 8 bases between them. The CDR3 runs to 12 residues. CDR3 nucleotides: TGTGCCAGTAGTAAGTGGGGTACTGAAGCTTTCTTT. This encodes CASSKWGTEAFF.

In its sample, this clone was seen once. The chain carries TRBV28 and TRBJ1-5; no firm D call. The CDR3 is made up of 15 amino acids. Looked up from germline, CDR1 is MDHEN and CDR2 is SYDVKM. Deletions cut 6 bases from V and 3 bases from J, with 15 bases between. The CDR3 here is CASRREPLVNQPQHF. The CDR3 DNA sequence: TGTGCCAGCAGAAGGGAACCGCTAGTCAATCAGCCCCAGCATTTT. Complete variable domain (other parts from reference TRBV28 and TRBJ1-5): DVKVTQSSRYLVKRTGEKVFLECVQDMDHENMFWYRQDPGLGLRLIYFSYDVKMKEKGDIPEGYSVSREKKERFSLILESASTNQTSMYLCASRREPLVNQPQHFGDGTRLSIL.

The genes are TRBV29-1 and TRBJ1-1; 7 nucleotides align to TRBD1. From germline, CDR1 is SQVTM and CDR2 ANQGSEA. Trimming took 7 bases from V and 5 from J; bases not matched to a gene: 4. The CDR3 contains 11 residues. The CDR3 sequence is CSEGTVTEAFF. Here the CDR3 DNA reads TGCAGCGAAGGGACAGTAACTGAAGCTTTCTTT.

The chain couples TRBV10-1 to TRBJ2-3; TRBD2 agrees at 7 bases. Germline-derived CDR1 and CDR2 are WNHNN and SYGVQD (reference sequence). CDR3 length equals 15 residues. Germline trimming cut 4 bases from V and 2 bases from J; bases unmatched to any gene: 6. CDR3 loop: CASSGASGSTDTQYF. The CDR3 DNA sequence: TGCGCCAGCAGTGGGGCTAGCGGCTCCACAGATACGCAGTATTTT.

The rearrangement uses TRBV29-1 and TRBJ1-1, with a weak D call TRBD1 (6 bases). V was clipped by 7 bases and J by 1 base, with 10 bases between them. The CDR3 is made up of 12 amino acids. The germline gives CDR1 SQVTM, CDR2 ANQGSEA. CDR3 protein: CSAFRGNTEAFF. CDR3 nucleotide sequence: TGCAGCGCCTTCAGGGGGAACACTGAAGCTTTCTTT.

In its sample, this clone was seen once. V gene TRBV6-6 combines with J gene TRBJ2-7; D may be TRBD1 or TRBD2 (7 bases each). There are 14 residues in the CDR3. Germline-derived CDR1 and CDR2 are MNHNY and SVGAGI (reference sequence). The V end lost 10 bases, the J end lost 4 bases, and 20 bases lay between the germline ends. The CDR3 DNA reads TGTGCCACCATACAGGGGACCGGGGGGTACGAGCAGTACTTC. Its protein is CATIQGTGGYEQYF.

V usage is TRBV11-2 and J usage is TRBJ2-7, with D unresolved. Germline assignment: CDR1 SGHAT and CDR2 FQNNGV. The length of the CDR3 is 11 residues. V was pared by 1 base and J by 5 bases, with 3 bases between. CDR3 sequence (DNA): TGTGCCAGCAGCTTAGTCAACGAGCAGTACTTC. Amino acid sequence: CASSLVNEQYF.